Below, 20 T cell receptor beta chains from the same sample are listed, as sequenced in a study of PD-L1 blockade in urothelial cancer. Regarding time point: pretreatment peripheral blood. This table comes from immunoSEQ multiplex PCR, and its TCRdb copy is limited to in-frame clones, with some not included. The table lists around 45,000 clones, 80% to 85% of them singletons. The sample in question was PBMCs, obtained around atezolizumab (anti-PD-L1) treatment. Source of these receptors: a man in his fifties or sixties with urothelial cancer.

This sequence joins TRBV28 and TRBJ2-3, with 10 bases lining up with TRBD2. Looked up from germline, CDR1 is MDHEN and CDR2 is SYDVKM. Germline trimming cut 2 bases from V and 0 bases from J; bases unmatched to any gene: 2. This CDR3 contains 16 residues. In DNA, the CDR3 is TGTGCCAGCAGTTTAGTAGCGGGAGGTAGCACAGATACGCAGTATTTT. It yields the protein CASSLVAGGSTDTQYF.

This chain connects TRBV7-3 to TRBJ2-6; 10 positions match TRBD1. This CDR3 is built from 17 residues. Germline lookup yields CDR1 SGHTA and CDR2 FQGTGA. The J segment lost 1 base and the V segment lost 5 bases, leaving 5 bases of the junction unmatched. CDR3: CASSAPGQGSGANVLTF. The CDR3 region has the DNA TGTGCCAGCAGCGCTCCGGGACAGGGGTCTGGGGCCAACGTCCTGACTTTC. Filled out from reference TRBV7-3 and TRBJ2-6, the complete variable domain reads GAGVSQTPSNKVTEKGKYVELRCDPISGHTALYWYRQSLGQGPEFLIYFQGTGAADDSGLPNDRFFAVRPEGSVSTLKIQRTERGDSAVYLCASSAPGQGSGANVLTFGAGSRLTVL.

This rearrangement joins TRBV5-1 to TRBJ2-3; D may be TRBD1 (5 bases). With 4 bases removed from V and 3 bases from J, the gap between germline ends came to 15 bases. The CDR3 totals 15 residues. Germline CDR1 is SGHRS and CDR2 is YFSETQ. As DNA, the CDR3 is TGCGCCAGCAGCCCACGACAGCCTACAACAGATACGCAGTATTTT. It specifies CASSPRQPTTDTQYF. Filled out from reference TRBV5-1 and TRBJ2-3, the complete variable domain reads KAGVTQTPRYLIKTRGQQVTLSCSPISGHRSVSWYQQTPGQGLQFLFEYFSETQRNKGNFPGRFSGRQFSNSRSEMNVSTLELGDSALYLCASSPRQPTTDTQYFGPGTRLTVL.

This sequence joins TRBV30 and TRBJ1-2, with 7 bases aligning to TRBD1. The length of the CDR3 is 13 residues. Germline CDR1 is GTSNPN and CDR2 is SVGIG (reference sequence). J was trimmed by 5 bases and V by 2 bases; bases with no gene match: 5. The CDR3: CAWSRGGGYGYTF. The CDR3 DNA reads as TGTGCCTGGAGTAGAGGGGGCGGGTATGGCTACACCTTC.

The chain joins TRBV10-3 to TRBJ2-5, with 10 bases that match TRBD2. The trim removed 6 bases at V and 4 bases at J, leaving 5 bases unmatched. The germline V gene has CDR1 ENHRY and CDR2 SYGVKD. The CDR3 totals 14 residues. The DNA of the CDR3 is TGTGCCATCAGCGGTCGGACTAGCGGAGAGACCCAGTACTTC. Protein sequence: CAISGRTSGETQYF.

The V call is TRBV5-1, the J call TRBJ2-2; 9 positions match TRBD2. The J segment lost 3 bases and the V segment lost 0 bases, leaving 0 bases of the junction unmatched. Germline assignment: CDR1 SGHRS and CDR2 YFSETQ. The CDR3 has 15 residues. For the CDR3, the DNA is TGCGCCAGCAGCTTGGGCGGGAGGGACACCGGGGAGCTGTTTTTT. As protein: CASSLGGRDTGELFF.

This clone was observed once. The rearrangement joins TRBV18 to TRBJ2-7; perhaps TRBD2 as D (5 bases). The CDR3 covers 14 residues. Germline V lookup: CDR1 KGHSH, CDR2 LQKENI. Trimming removed 2 bases from V and 2 bases from J, with 10 bases in between. CDR3 in amino acids: CASSPRGLPYEQYV. CDR3 DNA: TGTGCCAGCTCACCAAGAGGGTTGCCCTACGAGCAGTACGTC.

The chain couples TRBV6-4 to TRBJ1-5; D uncertain. Deletions cut 5 bases from V and 1 base from J, with 6 bases between. Germline CDR1 reads MRHNA; CDR2 reads SNTAGT. The CDR3 has 13 residues. In DNA form, the CDR3 reads TGTGCCAGCAGTCTAGACAGCAATCAGCCCCAGCATTTT. This encodes CASSLDSNQPQHF.

The chain couples TRBV5-6 to TRBJ2-7; possible D gene TRBD1, 6 bases. Germline V gene lookup returns CDR1 SGHDT and CDR2 YYEEEE. There are 13 residues in the CDR3. V lost 4 bases, J lost 0 bases, and 8 bases lay in between. In nucleotides, the CDR3 is TGTGCCAGCAGCCCGGACAGCTCCTACGAGCAGTACGTC. Encoded protein: CASSPDSSYEQYV.

With regard to this clone: Its ends do not fully match the called genes, so a read error is possible. The J gene is TRBJ2-7, the V gene TRBV19; 14 bases line up with TRBD2. Germline V lookup: CDR1 LNHDA, CDR2 SQIVND (reference sequence). CDR3 length equals 15 residues. DNA of the CDR3: TGTGCCAGTAGGATAGGGACTAGCGGGAGCTACGAGCAGTACTTC. This sequence encodes CASRIGTSGSYEQYF.

The gene calls are TRBV25-1 and TRBJ1-2, with D maybe TRBD1 (5 bases). The CDR3 has 13 amino acids. Trimming took off 9 bases at V and 4 bases at J, with 15 bases between the two ends. CDR1 and CDR2 (germline): MGHDK, SYGVNS. The CDR3 spells CASSFSQGYGYTF. Written as DNA, the CDR3 is TGTGCCAGTAGCTTCTCTCAGGGCTATGGCTACACCTTC.

This chain uses TRBV7-9 with TRBJ2-7; D is perhaps TRBD1 (7 bases). Trimming removed 5 bases from V and 6 bases from J, with 11 bases in between. From germline, CDR1 is SEHNR and CDR2 FQNEAQ (reference sequence). This CDR3 comprises 12 residues. The CDR3 DNA reads as TGTGCCAGCAGCCGACAGGGAGGCGAGCAGTACGTC. It specifies CASSRQGGEQYV.

The CDR3 DNA reads as TGTGCCAGTAGTTTGGAGGGTTTAACGAACTATGGCTACACCTTC. Amino acid sequence: CASSLEGLTNYGYTF. The V gene is TRBV19, the J gene TRBJ1-2; the D is unclear. Germline loops: CDR1 LNHDA, CDR2 SQIVND (reference sequence). V was shortened by 5 bases and J by 2 bases, with 15 bases between the two germline ends. CDR3 length equals 15 residues.

The gene calls are TRBV15 and TRBJ2-3; 7 nucleotides align to TRBD2. The CDR3 consists of 16 residues. Germline V gene data show CDR1 as LNHNV and CDR2 as YYDKDF (reference sequence). V trimming: 0 bases; J trimming: 6 bases; junction bases outside the gene matches: 9. The CDR3 protein is CATSRDLQRERDTQYF. In DNA, the CDR3 is TGTGCCACCAGCAGAGATCTCCAGCGGGAACGTGATACGCAGTATTTT.

The V call is TRBV2, the J call TRBJ1-3; D is unclear. V was shortened by 5 bases and J by 0 bases, with 8 bases between the two germline ends. This CDR3 is built from 14 residues. From germline, CDR1 is SNHLY and CDR2 FYNNEI. DNA of the CDR3: TGTGCCAGCAGTTACAGCTTCTCTGGAAACACCATATATTTT. Protein product: CASSYSFSGNTIYF. Full variable domain (missing parts from reference TRBV2 and TRBJ1-3): EPEVTQTPSHQVTQMGQEVILRCVPISNHLYFYWYRQILGQKVEFLVSFYNNEISEKSEIFDDQFSVERPDGSNFTLKIRSTKLEDSAMYFCASSYSFSGNTIYFGEGSWLTVV.

This clone appeared once. V is TRBV7-3 and J is TRBJ1-1; no firm D call. CDR3 length equals 15 residues. Germline V gene lookup returns CDR1 SGHTA and CDR2 FQGTGA. V lost 2 bases and J lost 5, with 15 bases in between. The CDR3 DNA reads as TGTGCCAGCAGCTTAGAGGGAGCCTCGGGGACTGAAGCTTTCTTT. It specifies CASSLEGASGTEAFF.

V gene TRBV10-3 combines with J gene TRBJ2-1; D possibly corresponds to TRBD2 (7 bases). The CDR3 runs 16 residues. Per the germline V gene, CDR1 is ENHRY and CDR2 is SYGVKD. V shed 6 bases and J shed 9 bases, with 24 bases lying between them. CDR3 bases: TGTGCCATCAGGGGTGCGGGGGCCCCTGCCTCGGGTGAGCAGTTCTTC. It codes for CAIRGAGAPASGEQFF.

The chain links TRBV27 to TRBJ2-1; 10 bases are a match to TRBD2. Losses at the gene ends were 8 bases for V and 8 bases for J; bases not matched to a gene: 12. The CDR3 contains 15 residues. Germline-derived CDR1 and CDR2 are MNHEY and SMNVEV (reference sequence). The CDR3 nucleotides read TGTGCCAGCGGCTTCGCTAGCGGGGGTTTGGATGAGCAGTTCTTC. This encodes CASGFASGGLDEQFF.

J is TRBJ2-2 and V is TRBV19; TRBD1 agrees at 9 bases. Germline trimming cut 3 bases from V and 3 bases from J; bases unmatched to any gene: 14. Germline CDR1 reads LNHDA; CDR2 reads SQIVND (reference sequence). The CDR3 has 19 residues. The CDR3, as DNA: TGTGCCAGTAGTATCTATTGGAGTGGGACAGGGAGGGACACCGGGGAGCTGTTTTTT. Translating gives CASSIYWSGTGRDTGELFF.

The chain has TRBV4-1 and TRBJ2-3; D perhaps matches TRBD2 (6 bases). V lost 0 bases to trimming and J lost 6 bases, with 13 bases between them. The CDR3 has 15 residues. Germline CDR1 MGHRA, CDR2 YSYEKL. This CDR3 reads CASSQEGVGGDTQYF. The CDR3 bases are TGCGCCAGCAGCCAAGAAGGGGTGGGGGGTGATACGCAGTATTTT.